The T cell receptor beta chain under discussion was sequenced for a study of OX40 agonist ivuxolimab in advanced cancers. Study-wide results and caveats: The CD4+ and CD8+ T cells in the blood had expanded clonally by week 6 at 0.1 to 3.0 mg/kg. Researchers report that CD8+ T cells had, on average, more expanded clones than CD4+.

The V and J ends lost 7 bases and 4 bases respectively, with 25 bases between them. Germline V gene sequence: CDR1 MDHEN, CDR2 SYDVKM. The CDR3 is 18 residues long. Concerning this clone itself: Its antigen is as yet unknown.

Assay used: immunoSEQ multiplex PCR; TCRdb lists only in-frame clones, some missing. The sample contains under 20,000 clones, 83% of which appear only once. Any history of autoimmune disease or systemic immunosuppression disqualified patients. This TCR came from an adult with an advanced solid tumor such as melanoma, head and neck, liver or kidney cancer. This specimen was CD4+ or CD8+ T cells sorted from blood, taken in a trial of the OX40 agonist ivuxolimab. The chain has TRBV28 and TRBJ1-4, with D maybe TRBD1 (5 bases). In DNA, the CDR3 is TGTGCCAGCATGGGGGGTAGGGGCCTAGGGTTTGGTAATGAAAAACTGTTTTTT. Protein: CASMGGRGLGFGNEKLFF.